This T cell receptor (beta chain) was sequenced for a study of blood T cell repertoires in COVID-19. Methods used by the authors: Nucleated cell number was recorded as an estimate derived from reference gene primer amplification. Sequencing was performed with immunoSEQ multiplex PCR; in TCRdb, only in-frame clones are kept and a portion is missing. That table furnishes V, J and clone size, whereas the DNA furnished D and trimming. This sample yields about 200,000 clones, of which approximately 80% are seen a single time; approximately 6.9% belongs to the top ten. V lost 5 bases, J lost 7 bases, and 15 bases lay in between. This CDR3 comprises 13 residues. CDR1 is SGHTA and CDR2 is FQGTGA in the germline V gene.

V gene TRBV7-3 combines with J gene TRBJ2-7; D unresolved. The clonotype was recovered from a human donor with acute or convalescent COVID-19. The donor label of this sample is uncertain. Sequencing used peripheral blood. The CDR3 is CASSPPHSVEQYF. CDR3 DNA: TGTGCCAGCAGCCCGCCCCACTCTGTGGAGCAGTACTTC.